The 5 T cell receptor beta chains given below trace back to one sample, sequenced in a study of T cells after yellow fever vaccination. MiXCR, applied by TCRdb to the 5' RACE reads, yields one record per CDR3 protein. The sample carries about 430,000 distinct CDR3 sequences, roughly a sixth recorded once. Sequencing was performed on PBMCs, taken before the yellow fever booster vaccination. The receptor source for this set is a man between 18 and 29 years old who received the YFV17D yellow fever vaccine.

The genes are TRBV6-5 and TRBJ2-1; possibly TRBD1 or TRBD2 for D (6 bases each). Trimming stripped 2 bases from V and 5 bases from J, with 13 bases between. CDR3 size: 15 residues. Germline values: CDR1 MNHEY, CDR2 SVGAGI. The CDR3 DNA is TGTGCCAGCAGTTACCTAGAGGGGGGTAACAATGAGCAGTTCTTC. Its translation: CASSYLEGGNNEQFF.

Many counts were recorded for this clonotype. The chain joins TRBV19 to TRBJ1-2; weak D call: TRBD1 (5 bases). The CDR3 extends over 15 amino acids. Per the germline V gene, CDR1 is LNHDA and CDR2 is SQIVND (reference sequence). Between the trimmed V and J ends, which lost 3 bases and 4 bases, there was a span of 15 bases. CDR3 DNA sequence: TGTGCCAGTAGTATCTTCGGGTCAGGGATCTATGGCTACACCTTC. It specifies CASSIFGSGIYGYTF.

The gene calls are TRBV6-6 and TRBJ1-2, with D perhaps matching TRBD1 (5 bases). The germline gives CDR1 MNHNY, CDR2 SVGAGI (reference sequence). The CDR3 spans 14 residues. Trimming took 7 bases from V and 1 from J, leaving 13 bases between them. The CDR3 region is CASTRTGVNYGYTF. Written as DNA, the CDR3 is TGTGCCAGCACCCGAACAGGAGTTAACTATGGCTACACCTTC.

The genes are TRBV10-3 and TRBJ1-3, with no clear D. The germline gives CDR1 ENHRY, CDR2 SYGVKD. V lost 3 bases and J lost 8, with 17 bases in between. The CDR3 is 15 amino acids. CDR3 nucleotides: TGTGCCATCAGTGACGCCCACTCAAGCGGCGACACCATATATTTT. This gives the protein CAISDAHSSGDTIYF.

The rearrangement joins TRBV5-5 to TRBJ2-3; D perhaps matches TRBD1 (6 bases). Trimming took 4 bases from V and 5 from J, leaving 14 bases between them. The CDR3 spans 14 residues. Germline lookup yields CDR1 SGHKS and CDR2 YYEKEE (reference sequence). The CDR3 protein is CASSPGTFGDTQYF. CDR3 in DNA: TGTGCCAGCAGCCCCGGGACATTCGGAGATACGCAGTATTTT.